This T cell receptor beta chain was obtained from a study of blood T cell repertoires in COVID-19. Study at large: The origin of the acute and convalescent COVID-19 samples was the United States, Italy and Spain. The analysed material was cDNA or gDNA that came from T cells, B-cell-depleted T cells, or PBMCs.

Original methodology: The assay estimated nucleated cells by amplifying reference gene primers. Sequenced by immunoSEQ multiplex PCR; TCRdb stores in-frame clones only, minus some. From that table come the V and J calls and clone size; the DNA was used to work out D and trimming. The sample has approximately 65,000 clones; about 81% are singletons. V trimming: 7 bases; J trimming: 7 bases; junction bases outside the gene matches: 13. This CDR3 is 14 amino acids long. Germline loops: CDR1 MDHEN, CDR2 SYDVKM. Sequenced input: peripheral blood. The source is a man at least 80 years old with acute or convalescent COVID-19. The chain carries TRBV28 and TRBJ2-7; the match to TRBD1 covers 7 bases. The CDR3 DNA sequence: TGTGCCAGCAAGGTTCCGACAGGGACGGATGAGCAGTACTTC. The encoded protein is CASKVPTGTDEQYF.